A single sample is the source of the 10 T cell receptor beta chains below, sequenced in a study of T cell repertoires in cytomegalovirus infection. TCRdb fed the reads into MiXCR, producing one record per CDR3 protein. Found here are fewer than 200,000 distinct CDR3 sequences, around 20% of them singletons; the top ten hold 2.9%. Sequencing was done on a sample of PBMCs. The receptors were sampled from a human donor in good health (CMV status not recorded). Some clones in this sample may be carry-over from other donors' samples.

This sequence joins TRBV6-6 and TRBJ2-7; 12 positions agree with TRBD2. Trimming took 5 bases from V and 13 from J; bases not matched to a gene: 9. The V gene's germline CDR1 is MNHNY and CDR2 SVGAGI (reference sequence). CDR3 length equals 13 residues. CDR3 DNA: TGTGCCAGCAGTACCGGACTAGCGGGGCGCCCATACTTC. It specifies CASSTGLAGRPYF.

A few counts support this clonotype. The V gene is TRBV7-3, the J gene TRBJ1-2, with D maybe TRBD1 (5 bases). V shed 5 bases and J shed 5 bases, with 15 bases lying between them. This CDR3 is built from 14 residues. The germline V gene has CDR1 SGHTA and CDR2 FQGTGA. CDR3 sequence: CASSPSVGGYGYTF. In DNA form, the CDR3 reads TGTGCCAGCAGCCCGTCGGTTGGGGGATATGGCTACACCTTC.

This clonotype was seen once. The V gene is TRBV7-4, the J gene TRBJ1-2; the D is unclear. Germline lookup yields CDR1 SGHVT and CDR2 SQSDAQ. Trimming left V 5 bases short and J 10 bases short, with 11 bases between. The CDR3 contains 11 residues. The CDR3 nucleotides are TGTGCCAGCAGCACGTTGGATGACTACACCTTC. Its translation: CASSTLDDYTF.

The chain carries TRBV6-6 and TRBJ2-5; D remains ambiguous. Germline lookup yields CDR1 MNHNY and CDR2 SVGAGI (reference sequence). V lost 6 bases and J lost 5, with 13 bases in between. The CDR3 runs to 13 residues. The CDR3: CASRYPETETQYF. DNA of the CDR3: TGTGCCAGCAGATACCCGGAAACCGAGACCCAGTACTTC.

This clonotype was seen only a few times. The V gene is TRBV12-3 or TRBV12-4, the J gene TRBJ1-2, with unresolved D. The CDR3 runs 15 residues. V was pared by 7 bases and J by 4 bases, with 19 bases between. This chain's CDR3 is CASTLVGSGGYGYTF. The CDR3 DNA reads TGTGCCAGCACCCTAGTGGGCTCTGGCGGCTATGGCTACACCTTC.

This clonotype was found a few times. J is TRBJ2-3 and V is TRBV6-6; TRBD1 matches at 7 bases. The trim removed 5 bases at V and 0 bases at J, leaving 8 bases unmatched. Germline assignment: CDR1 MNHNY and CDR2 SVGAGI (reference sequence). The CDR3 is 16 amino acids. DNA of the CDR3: TGTGCCAGCAGTACCGGTGGACAGGCCAGCACAGATACGCAGTATTTT. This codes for CASSTGGQASTDTQYF.

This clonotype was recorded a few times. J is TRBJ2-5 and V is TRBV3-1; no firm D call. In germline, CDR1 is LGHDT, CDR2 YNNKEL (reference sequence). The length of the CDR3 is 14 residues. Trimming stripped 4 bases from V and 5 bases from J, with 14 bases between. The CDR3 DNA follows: TGTGCCAGCAGCCCCCCCCCAAGCTATGAGACCCAGTACTTC. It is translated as CASSPPPSYETQYF.

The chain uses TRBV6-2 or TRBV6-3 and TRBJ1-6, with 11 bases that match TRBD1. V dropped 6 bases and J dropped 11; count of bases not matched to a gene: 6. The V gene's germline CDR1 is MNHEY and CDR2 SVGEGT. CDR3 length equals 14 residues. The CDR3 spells CASSRTGGLAPLHF. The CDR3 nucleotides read TGTGCCAGCAGCCGGACAGGGGGCTTAGCACCCCTCCACTTT.

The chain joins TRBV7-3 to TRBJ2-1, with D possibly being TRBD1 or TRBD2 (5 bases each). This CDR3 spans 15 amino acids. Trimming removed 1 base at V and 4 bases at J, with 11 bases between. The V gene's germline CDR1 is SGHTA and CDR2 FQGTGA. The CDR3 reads CASSLIRGGYNEQFF. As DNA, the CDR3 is TGTGCCAGCAGCTTAATCCGGGGCGGGTACAATGAGCAGTTCTTC.

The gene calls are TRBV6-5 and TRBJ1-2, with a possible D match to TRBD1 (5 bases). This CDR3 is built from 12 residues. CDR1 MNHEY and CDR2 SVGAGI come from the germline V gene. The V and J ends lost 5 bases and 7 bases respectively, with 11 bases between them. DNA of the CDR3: TGTGCCAGCAGTACTGGGACGGTTGGCTACACCTTC. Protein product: CASSTGTVGYTF.